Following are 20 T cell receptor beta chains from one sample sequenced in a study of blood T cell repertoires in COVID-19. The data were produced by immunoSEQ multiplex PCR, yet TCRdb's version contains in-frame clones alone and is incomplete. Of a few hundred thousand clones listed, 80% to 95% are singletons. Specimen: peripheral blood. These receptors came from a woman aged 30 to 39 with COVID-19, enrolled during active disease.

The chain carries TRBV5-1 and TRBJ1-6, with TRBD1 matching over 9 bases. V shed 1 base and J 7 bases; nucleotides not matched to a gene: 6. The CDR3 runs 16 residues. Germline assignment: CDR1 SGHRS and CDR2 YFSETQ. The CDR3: CASSLSSDRGNSPLHF. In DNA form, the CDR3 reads TGCGCCAGCAGCTTGTCCAGCGACAGGGGGAATTCACCCCTCCACTTT. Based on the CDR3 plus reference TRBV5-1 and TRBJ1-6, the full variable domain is KAGVTQTPRYLIKTRGQQVTLSCSPISGHRSVSWYQQTPGQGLQFLFEYFSETQRNKGNFPGRFSGRQFSNSRSEMNVSTLELGDSALYLCASSLSSDRGNSPLHFGNGTRLTVT.

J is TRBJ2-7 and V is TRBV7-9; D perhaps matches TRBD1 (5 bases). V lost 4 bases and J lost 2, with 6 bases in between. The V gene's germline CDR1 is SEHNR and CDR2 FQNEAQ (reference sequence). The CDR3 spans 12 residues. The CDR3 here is CASSSDTYEQYF. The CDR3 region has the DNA TGTGCCAGCAGCTCGGACACCTACGAGCAGTACTTC.

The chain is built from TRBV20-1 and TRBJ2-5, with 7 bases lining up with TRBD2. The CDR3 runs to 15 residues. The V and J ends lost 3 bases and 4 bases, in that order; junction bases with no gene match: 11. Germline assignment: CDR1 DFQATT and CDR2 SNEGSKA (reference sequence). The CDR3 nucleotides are TGCAGTGCTAGTAGGCCCCGCGGGAGAAGAGAGACCCAGTACTTC. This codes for CSASRPRGRRETQYF.

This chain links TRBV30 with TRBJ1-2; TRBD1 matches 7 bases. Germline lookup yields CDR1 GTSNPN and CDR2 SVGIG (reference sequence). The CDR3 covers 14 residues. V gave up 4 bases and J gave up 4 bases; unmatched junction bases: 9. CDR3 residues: CAWTQSGQAYGYTF. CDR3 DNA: TGTGCCTGGACGCAGTCTGGACAGGCCTATGGCTACACCTTC.

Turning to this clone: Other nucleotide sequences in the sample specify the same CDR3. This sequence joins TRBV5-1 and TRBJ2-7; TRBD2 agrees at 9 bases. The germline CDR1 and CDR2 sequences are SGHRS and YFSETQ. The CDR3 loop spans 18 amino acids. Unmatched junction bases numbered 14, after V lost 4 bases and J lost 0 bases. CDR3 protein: CASSAPGLASSDSYEQYF. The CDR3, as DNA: TGCGCCAGCAGCGCACCAGGACTAGCGTCCAGCGACTCCTACGAGCAGTACTTC.

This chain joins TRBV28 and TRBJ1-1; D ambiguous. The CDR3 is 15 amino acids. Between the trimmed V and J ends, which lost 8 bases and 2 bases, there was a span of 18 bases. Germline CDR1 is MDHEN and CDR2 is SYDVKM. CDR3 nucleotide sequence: TGTGCCAGCCTCCCGGGAGGAGGTATAAACACTGAAGCTTTCTTT. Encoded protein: CASLPGGGINTEAFF.

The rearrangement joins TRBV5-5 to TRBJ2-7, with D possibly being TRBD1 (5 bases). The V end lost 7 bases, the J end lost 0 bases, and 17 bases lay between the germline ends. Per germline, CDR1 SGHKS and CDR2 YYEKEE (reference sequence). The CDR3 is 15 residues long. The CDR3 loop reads CASDQGTIFSYEQYF. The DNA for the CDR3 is TGTGCCAGCGACCAGGGAACCATATTCTCCTACGAGCAGTACTTC. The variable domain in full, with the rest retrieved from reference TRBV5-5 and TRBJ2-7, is DAGVTQSPTHLIKTRGQQVTLRCSPISGHKSVSWYQQVLGQGPQFIFQYYEKEERGRGNFPDRFSARQFPNYSSELNVNALLLGDSALYLCASDQGTIFSYEQYFGPGTRLTVT.

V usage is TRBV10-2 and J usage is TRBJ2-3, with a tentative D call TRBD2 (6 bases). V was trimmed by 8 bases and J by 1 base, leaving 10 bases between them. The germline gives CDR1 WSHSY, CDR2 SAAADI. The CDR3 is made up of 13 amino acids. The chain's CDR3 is CASCLAGTDTQYF. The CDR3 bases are TGCGCCAGCTGCTTAGCGGGCACAGATACGCAGTATTTT.

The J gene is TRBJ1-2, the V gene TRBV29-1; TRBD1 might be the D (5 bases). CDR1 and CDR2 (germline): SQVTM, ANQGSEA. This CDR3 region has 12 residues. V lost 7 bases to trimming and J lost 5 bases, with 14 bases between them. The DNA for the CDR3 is TGCAGCGCCTGGGGCCAGATTTATGGCTACACCTTC. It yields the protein CSAWGQIYGYTF.

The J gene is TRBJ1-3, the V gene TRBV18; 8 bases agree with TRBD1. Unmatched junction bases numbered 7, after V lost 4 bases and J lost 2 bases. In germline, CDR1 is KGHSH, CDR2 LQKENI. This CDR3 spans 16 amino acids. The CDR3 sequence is CASSLRTGTAGNTIYF. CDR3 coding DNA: TGTGCCAGCTCACTACGGACAGGGACCGCTGGAAACACCATATATTTT.

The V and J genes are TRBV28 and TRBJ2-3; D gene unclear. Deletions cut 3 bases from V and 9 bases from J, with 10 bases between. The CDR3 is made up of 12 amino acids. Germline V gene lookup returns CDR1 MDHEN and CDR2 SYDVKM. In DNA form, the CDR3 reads TGTGCCAGCAGTTTTAGCCAGCACACGCAGTATTTT. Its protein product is CASSFSQHTQYF.

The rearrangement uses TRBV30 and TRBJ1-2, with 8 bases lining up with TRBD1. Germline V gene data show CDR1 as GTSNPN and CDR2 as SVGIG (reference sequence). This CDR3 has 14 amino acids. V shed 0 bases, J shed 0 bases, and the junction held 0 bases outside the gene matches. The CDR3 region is CAWSVQGANYGYTF. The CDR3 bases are TGTGCCTGGAGTGTACAGGGGGCTAACTATGGCTACACCTTC.

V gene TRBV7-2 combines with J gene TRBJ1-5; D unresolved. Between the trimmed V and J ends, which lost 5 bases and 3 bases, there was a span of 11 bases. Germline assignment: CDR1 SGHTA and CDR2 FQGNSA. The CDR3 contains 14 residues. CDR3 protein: CASSVDGLNQPQHF. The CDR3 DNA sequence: TGTGCCAGCAGCGTAGACGGACTCAATCAGCCCCAGCATTTT.

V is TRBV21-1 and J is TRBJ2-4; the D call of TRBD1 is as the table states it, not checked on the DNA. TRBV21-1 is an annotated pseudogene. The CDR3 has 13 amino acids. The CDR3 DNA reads TGTGCCAGCAGCCGAAGGGGTAAAAACATTCAGTACTTC. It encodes CASSRRGKNIQYF.

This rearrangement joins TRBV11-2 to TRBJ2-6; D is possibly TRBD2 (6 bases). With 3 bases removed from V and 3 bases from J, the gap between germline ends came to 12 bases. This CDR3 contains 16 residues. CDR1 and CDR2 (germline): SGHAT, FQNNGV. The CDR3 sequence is CASSLAWGGGANVLTF. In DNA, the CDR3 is TGTGCCAGCAGCTTGGCATGGGGAGGTGGGGCCAACGTCCTGACTTTC. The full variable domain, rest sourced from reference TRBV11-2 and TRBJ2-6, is EAGVAQSPRYKIIEKRQSVAFWCNPISGHATLYWYQQILGQGPKLLIQFQNNGVVDDSQLPKDRFSAERLKGVDSTLKIQPAKLEDSAVYLCASSLAWGGGANVLTFGAGSRLTVL.

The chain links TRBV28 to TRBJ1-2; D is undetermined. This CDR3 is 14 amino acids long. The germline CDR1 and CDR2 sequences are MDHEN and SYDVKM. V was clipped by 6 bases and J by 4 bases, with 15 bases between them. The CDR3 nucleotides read TGTGCCAGCAGGCGACCGGGATCAATCTATGGCTACACCTTC. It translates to CASRRPGSIYGYTF.

CDR3 sequence reads: CASSYSKTGSYEQYF. The CDR3 region has the DNA TGTGCCAGCAGTTACTCAAAGACAGGGTCCTACGAGCAGTACTTC. The J gene is TRBJ2-7, the V gene TRBV2, with TRBD1 matching 7 bases. CDR1 is SNHLY and CDR2 is FYNNEI in the germline V gene. J lost 1 base, V lost 5 bases, and 8 bases had no gene match. The CDR3 sequence is 15 residues long.

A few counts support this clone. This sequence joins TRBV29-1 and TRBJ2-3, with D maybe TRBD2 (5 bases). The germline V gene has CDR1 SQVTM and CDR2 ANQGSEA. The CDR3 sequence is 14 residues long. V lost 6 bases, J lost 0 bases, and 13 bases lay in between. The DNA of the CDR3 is TGCAGCGTCTCCCCAACTAGGAGCACAGATACGCAGTATTTT. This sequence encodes CSVSPTRSTDTQYF.

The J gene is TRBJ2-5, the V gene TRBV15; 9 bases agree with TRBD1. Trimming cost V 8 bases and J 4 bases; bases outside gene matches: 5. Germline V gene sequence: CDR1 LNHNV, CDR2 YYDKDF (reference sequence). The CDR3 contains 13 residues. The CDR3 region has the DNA TGTGCCACCGGGACAGGGACGCGAGAGACCCAGTACTTC. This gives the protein CATGTGTRETQYF.

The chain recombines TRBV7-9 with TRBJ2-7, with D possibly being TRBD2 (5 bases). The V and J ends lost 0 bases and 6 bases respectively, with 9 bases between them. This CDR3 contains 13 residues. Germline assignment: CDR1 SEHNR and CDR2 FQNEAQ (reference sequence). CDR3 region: CASSLAGVREQYF. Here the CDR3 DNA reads TGTGCCAGCAGCTTAGCCGGGGTCCGCGAGCAGTACTTC.